This TCR beta chain was recovered during a study of T cell responses to AZD1222 COVID-19 vaccine. The assay was immunoSEQ multiplex PCR, and TCRdb's table has in-frame clones only and misses some. The repertoire holds about 170,000 clones, with around nine tenths as singletons. This CDR3 is 15 amino acids long. From germline, CDR1 is GTSNPN and CDR2 SVGIG (reference sequence). V lost 3 bases and J lost 2; bases outside the gene matches: 7. The sample here was peripheral blood, taken on day 0 of AZD1222 vaccination. The clonotype originates from an adult in good health. The chain recombines TRBV30 with TRBJ2-3; TRBD1 agrees at 8 bases. CDR3 region: CAWRTGTGLTDTQYF. The CDR3 DNA sequence: TGTGCCTGGAGGACCGGGACAGGACTCACAGATACGCAGTATTTT.